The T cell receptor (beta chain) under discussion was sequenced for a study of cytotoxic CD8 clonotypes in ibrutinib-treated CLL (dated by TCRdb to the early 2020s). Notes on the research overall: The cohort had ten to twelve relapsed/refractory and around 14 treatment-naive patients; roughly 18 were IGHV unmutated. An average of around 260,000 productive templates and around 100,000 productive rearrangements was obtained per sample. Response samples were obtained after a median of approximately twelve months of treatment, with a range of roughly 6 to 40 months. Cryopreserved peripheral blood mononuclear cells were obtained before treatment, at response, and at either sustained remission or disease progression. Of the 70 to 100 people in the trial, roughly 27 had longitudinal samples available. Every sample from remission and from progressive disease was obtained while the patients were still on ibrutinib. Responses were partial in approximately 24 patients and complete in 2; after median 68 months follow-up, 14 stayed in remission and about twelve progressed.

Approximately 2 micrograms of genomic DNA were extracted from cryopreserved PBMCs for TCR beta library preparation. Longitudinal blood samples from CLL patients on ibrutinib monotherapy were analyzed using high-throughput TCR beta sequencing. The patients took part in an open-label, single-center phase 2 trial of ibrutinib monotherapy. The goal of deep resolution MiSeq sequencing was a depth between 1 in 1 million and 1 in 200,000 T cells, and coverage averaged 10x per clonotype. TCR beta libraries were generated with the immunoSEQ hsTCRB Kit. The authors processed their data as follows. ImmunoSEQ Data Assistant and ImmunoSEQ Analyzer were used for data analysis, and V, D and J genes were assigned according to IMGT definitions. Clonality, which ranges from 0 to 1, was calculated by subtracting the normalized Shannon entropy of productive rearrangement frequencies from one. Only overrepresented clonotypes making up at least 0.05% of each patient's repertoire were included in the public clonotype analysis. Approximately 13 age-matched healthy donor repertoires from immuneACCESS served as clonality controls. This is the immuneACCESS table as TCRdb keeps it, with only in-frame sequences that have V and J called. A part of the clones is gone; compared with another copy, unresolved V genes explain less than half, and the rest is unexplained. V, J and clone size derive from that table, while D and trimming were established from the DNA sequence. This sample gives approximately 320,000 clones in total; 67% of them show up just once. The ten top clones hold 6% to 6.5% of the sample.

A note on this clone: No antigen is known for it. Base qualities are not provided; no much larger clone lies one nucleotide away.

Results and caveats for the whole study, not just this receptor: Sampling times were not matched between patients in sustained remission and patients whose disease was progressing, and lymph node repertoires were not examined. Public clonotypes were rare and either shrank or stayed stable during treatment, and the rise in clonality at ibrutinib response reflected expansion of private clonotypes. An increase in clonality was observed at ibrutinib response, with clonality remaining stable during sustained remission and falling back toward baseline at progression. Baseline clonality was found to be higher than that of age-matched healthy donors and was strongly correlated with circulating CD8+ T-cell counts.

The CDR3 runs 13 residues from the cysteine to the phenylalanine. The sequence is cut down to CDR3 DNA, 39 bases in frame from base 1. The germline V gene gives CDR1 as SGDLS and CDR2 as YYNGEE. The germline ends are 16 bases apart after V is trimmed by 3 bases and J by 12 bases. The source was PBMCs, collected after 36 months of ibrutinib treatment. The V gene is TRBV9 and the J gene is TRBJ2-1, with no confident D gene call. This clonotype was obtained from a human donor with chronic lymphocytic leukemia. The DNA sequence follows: TGTGCCAGCAGCGCCCAATCGGGCCTGGGGCAGTTCTTC. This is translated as CASSAQSGLGQFF.